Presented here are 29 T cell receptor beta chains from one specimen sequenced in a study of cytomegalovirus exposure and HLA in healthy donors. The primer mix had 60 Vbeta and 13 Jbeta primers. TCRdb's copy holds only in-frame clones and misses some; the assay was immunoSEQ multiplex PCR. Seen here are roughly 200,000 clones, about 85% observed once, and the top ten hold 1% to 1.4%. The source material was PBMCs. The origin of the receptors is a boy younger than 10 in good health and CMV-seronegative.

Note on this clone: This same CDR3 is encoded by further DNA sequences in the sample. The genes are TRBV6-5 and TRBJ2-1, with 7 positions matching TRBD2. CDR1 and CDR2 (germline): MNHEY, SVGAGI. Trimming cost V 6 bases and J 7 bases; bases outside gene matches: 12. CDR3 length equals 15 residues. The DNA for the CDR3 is TGTGCCAGCAGCCATCCGACAGCGGGGTTGAATGAGCAGTTCTTC. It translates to CASSHPTAGLNEQFF.

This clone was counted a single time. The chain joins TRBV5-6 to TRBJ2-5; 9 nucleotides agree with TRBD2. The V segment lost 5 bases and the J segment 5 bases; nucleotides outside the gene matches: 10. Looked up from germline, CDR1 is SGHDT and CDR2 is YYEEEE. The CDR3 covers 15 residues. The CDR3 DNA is TGTGCCAGCAGTTCGCTAGCGGGGAGAGAGGAGACCCAGTACTTC. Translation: CASSSLAGREETQYF. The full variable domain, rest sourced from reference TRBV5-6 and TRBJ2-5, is DAGVTQSPTHLIKTRGQQVTLRCSPKSGHDTVSWYQQALGQGPQFIFQYYEEEERQRGNFPDRFSGHQFPNYSSELNVNALLLGDSALYLCASSSLAGREETQYFGPGTRLLVL.

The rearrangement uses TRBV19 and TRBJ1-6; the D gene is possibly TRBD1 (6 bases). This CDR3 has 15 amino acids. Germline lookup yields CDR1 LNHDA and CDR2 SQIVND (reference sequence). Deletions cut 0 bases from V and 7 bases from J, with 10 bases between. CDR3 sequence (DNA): TGTGCCAGTAGTATAGACCCAGGGGCCAATTCACCCCTCCACTTT. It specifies CASSIDPGANSPLHF.

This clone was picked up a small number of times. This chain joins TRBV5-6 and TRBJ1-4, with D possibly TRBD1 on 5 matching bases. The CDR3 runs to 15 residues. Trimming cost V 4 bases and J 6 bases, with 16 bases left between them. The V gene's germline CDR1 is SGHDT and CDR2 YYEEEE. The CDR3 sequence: CASSRRLLRDEKLFF. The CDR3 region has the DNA TGTGCCAGCAGCCGCCGCCTGCTCAGGGATGAAAAACTGTTTTTT. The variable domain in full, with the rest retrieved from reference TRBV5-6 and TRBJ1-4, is DAGVTQSPTHLIKTRGQQVTLRCSPKSGHDTVSWYQQALGQGPQFIFQYYEEEERQRGNFPDRFSGHQFPNYSSELNVNALLLGDSALYLCASSRRLLRDEKLFFGSGTQLSVL.

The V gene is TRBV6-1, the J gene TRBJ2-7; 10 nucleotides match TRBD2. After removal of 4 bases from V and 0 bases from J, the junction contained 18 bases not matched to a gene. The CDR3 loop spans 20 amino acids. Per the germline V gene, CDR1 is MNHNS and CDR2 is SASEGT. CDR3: CASSVYRGLAGERSSYEQYF. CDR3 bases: TGTGCCAGCAGTGTTTATAGGGGGCTAGCGGGGGAAAGGAGCTCCTACGAGCAGTACTTC.

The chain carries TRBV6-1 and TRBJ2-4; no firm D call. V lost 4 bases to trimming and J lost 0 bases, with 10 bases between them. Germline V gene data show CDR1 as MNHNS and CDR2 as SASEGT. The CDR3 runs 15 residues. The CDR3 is CASSGQRVAKNIQYF. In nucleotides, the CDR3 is TGTGCCAGCAGTGGGCAACGGGTAGCCAAAAACATTCAGTACTTC.

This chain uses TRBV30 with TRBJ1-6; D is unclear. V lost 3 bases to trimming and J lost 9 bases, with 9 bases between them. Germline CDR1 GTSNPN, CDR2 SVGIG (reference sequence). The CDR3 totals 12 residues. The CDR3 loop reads CAWSRESSPLHF. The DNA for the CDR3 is TGTGCCTGGAGCCGGGAGAGTTCACCCCTCCACTTT.

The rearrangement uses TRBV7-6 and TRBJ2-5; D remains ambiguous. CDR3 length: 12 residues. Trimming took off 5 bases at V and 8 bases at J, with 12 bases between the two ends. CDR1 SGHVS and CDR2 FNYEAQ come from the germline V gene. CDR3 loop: CASSPGSDTQYF. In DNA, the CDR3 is TGTGCCAGCAGCCCTGGTAGTGATACCCAGTACTTC.

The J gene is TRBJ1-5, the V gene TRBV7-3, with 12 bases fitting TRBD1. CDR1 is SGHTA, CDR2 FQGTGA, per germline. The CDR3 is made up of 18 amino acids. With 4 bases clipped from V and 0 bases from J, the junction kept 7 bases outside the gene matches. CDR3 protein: CASSSIGTGGYSNQPQHF. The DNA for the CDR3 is TGTGCCAGCAGCTCGATCGGGACAGGGGGCTATAGCAATCAGCCCCAGCATTTT.

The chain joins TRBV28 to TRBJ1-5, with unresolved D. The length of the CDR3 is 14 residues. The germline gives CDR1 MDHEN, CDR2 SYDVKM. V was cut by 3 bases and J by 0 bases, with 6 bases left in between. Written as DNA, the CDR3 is TGTGCCAGCAGTTTCGGCGGTAGCAATCAGCCCCAGCATTTT. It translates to CASSFGGSNQPQHF.

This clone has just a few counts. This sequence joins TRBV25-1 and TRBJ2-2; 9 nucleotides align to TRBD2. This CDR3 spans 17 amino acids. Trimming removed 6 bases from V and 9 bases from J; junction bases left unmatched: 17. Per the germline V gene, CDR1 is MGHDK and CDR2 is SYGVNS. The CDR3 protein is CASREGGGGAWVWELFF. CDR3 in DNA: TGTGCCAGCAGGGAGGGGGGCGGGGGGGCCTGGGTCTGGGAGCTGTTTTTT.

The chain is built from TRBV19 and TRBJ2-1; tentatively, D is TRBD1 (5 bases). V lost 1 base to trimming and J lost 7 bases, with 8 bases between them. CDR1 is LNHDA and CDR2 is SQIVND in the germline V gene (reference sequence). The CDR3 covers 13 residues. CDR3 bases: TGTGCCAGTAGTATAGGGCGGACAAATGAGCAGTTCTTC. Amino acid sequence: CASSIGRTNEQFF.

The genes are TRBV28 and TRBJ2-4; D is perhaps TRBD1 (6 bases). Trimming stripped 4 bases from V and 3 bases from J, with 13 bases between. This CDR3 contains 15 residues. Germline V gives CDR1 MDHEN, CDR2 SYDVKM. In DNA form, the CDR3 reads TGTGCCAGCAGTTCACAGGGTTTAGGCAAAAACATTCAGTACTTC. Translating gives CASSSQGLGKNIQYF.

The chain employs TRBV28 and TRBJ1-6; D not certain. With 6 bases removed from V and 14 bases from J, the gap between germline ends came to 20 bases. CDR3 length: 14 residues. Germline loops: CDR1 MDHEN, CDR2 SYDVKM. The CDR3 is CASSPPLQVKALHF. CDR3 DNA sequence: TGTGCCAGCAGCCCTCCCCTCCAGGTCAAGGCCCTCCACTTT.

For the CDR3, the DNA is TGTGCCAGCAGCGACGGACAGGCCTACGAGCAGTACTTC. Translated: CASSDGQAYEQYF. The chain joins TRBV7-7 to TRBJ2-7, with 7 bases matching TRBD1. The V gene end was trimmed by 5 bases and the J gene end by 2 bases; junction bases not matched to a gene: 3. The CDR3 totals 13 residues. Germline CDR1 reads SSHAT; CDR2 reads FNYEAQ (reference sequence).

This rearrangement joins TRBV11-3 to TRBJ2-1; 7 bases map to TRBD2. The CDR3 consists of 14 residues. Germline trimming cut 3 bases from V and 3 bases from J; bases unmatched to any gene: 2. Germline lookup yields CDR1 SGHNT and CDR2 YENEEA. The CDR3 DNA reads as TGTGCCAGCAGCTTCGGGAGGAACTACAATGAGCAGTTCTTC. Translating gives CASSFGRNYNEQFF.

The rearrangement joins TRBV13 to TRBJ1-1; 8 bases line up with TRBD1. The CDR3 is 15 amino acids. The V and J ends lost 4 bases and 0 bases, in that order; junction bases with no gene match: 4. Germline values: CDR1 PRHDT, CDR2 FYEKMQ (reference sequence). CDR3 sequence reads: CASSYLDRVNTEAFF. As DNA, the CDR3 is TGTGCCAGCAGCTACCTGGACAGGGTGAACACTGAAGCTTTCTTT. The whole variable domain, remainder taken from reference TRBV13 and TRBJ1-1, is AAGVIQSPRHLIKEKRETATLKCYPIPRHDTVYWYQQGPGQDPQFLISFYEKMQSDKGSIPDRFSAQQFSDYHSELNMSSLELGDSALYFCASSYLDRVNTEAFFGQGTRLTVV.

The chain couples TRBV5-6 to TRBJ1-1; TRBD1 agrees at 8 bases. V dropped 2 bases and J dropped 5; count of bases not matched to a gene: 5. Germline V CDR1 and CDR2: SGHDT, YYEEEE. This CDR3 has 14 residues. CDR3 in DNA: TGTGCCAGCAGCTTCGAGACAGGGGTGACTGAAGCTTTCTTT. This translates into CASSFETGVTEAFF.

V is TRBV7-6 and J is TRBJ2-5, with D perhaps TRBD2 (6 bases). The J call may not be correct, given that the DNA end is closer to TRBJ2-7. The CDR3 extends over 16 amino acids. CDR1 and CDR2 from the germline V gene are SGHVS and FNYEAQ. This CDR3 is CASSLDGTRGIYEQYF. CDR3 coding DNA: TGTGCCAGCAGCTTAGACGGGACCCGGGGGATCTACGAGCAGTACTTC.

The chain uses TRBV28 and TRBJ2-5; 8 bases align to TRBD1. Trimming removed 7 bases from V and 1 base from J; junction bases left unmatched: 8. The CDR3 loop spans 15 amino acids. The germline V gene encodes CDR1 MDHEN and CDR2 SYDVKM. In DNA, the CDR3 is TGTGCCAGCACTTCAGGACAGGGCGGCCAAGAGACCCAGTACTTC. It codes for CASTSGQGGQETQYF.

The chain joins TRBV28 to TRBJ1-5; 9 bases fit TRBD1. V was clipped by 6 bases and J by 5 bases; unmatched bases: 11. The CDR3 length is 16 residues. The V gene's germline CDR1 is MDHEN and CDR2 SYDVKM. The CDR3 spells CASSKGPGQGYQPQHF. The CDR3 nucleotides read TGTGCCAGCAGCAAAGGACCGGGACAGGGTTATCAGCCCCAGCATTTT.

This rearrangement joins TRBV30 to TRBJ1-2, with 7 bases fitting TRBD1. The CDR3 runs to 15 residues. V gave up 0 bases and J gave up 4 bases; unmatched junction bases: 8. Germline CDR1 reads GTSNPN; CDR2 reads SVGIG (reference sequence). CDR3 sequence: CAWSVRVSGGYGYTF. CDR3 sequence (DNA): TGTGCCTGGAGTGTTCGGGTGTCAGGGGGCTATGGCTACACCTTC.

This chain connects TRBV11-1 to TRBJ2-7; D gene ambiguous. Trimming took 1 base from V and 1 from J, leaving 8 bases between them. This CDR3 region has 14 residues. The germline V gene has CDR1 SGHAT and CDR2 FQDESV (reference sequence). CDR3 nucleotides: TGTGCCAGCAGCTTAGGGCTGAGGTCCTACGAGCAGTACTTC. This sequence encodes CASSLGLRSYEQYF.

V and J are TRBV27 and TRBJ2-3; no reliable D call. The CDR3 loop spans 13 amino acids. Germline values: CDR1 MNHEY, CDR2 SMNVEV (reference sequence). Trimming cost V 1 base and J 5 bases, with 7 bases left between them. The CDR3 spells CASSLLARDTQYF. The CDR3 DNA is TGTGCCAGCAGTTTATTGGCCAGAGATACGCAGTATTTT.

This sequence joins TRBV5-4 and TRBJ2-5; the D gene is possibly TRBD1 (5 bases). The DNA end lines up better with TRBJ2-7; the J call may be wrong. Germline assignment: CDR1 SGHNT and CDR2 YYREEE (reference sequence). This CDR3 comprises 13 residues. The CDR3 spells CASSSDSEYEQYF. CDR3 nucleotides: TGTGCCAGCAGCTCAGACAGCGAATACGAGCAGTACTTC.

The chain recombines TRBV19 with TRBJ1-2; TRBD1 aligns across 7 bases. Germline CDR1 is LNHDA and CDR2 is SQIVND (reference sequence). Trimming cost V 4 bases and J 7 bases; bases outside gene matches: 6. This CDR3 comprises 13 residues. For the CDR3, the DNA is TGTGCCAGTAGTAGGAGACAGGGTTCTGGCTACACCTTC. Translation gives CASSRRQGSGYTF.

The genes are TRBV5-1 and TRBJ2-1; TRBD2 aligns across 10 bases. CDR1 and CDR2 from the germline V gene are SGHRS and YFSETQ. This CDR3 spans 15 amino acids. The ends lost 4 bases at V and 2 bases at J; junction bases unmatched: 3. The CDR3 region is CASSPTSGAYNEQFF. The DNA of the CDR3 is TGCGCCAGCAGCCCAACTAGCGGGGCCTACAATGAGCAGTTCTTC.

CDR3 amino acids: CASGGTGGFNQPQHF. The CDR3 DNA follows: TGTGCCAGCGGGGGGACAGGGGGCTTCAATCAGCCCCAGCATTTT. The chain employs TRBV28 and TRBJ1-5, with 12 bases that match TRBD1. The germline gives CDR1 MDHEN, CDR2 SYDVKM. The CDR3 covers 15 residues. V lost 8 bases, J lost 3 bases, and 5 bases stayed unmatched.

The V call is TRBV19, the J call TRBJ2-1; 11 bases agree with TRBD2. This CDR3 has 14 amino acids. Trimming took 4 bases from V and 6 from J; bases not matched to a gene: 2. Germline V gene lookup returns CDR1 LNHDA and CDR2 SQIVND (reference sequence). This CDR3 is CASSRTSGSNEQFF. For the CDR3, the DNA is TGTGCCAGTAGTAGAACTAGCGGGAGCAATGAGCAGTTCTTC.